These 5 T cell receptor beta chains were sequenced from one sample in a study of OX40 agonist ivuxolimab in advanced cancers. The table came from immunoSEQ multiplex PCR; TCRdb's copy has only in-frame clones and leaves some out. The repertoire consists of approximately 70,000 clones, with about 82% occurring once and the leading ten covering 6.9%. Sequenced material: CD4+ or CD8+ T cells sorted from blood, taken in a trial of the OX40 agonist ivuxolimab. Source of these receptors: an adult with an advanced solid tumor such as melanoma, head and neck, liver or kidney cancer.

V gene TRBV5-1 combines with J gene TRBJ2-2; D unresolved. This CDR3 contains 15 residues. The germline V gene encodes CDR1 SGHRS and CDR2 YFSETQ. Deletions cut 0 bases from V and 2 bases from J, with 8 bases between. The CDR3 coding sequence is TGCGCCAGCAGCTTGGGACATACTAACACCGGGGAGCTGTTTTTT. Translation gives CASSLGHTNTGELFF.

The chain links TRBV7-2 to TRBJ1-1; a possible D gene is TRBD1 (5 bases). Trimming took 2 bases from V and 1 from J, leaving 8 bases between them. This CDR3 has 14 residues. Germline CDR1 reads SGHTA; CDR2 reads FQGNSA. CDR3 loop: CASSLIGTNTEAFF. The CDR3 DNA follows: TGTGCCAGCAGCTTAATTGGGACGAACACTGAAGCTTTCTTT.

The chain is built from TRBV5-1 and TRBJ2-5; perhaps TRBD1 as D (6 bases). Germline CDR1 reads SGHRS; CDR2 reads YFSETQ. Deletions cut 4 bases from V and 1 base from J, with 11 bases between. The CDR3 length is 14 residues. CDR3 nucleotide sequence: TGCGCCAGCAGCCCCCGGGACACCCAAGAGACCCAGTACTTC. This codes for CASSPRDTQETQYF. Combining the CDR3 with reference TRBV5-1 and TRBJ2-5 gives the whole variable domain KAGVTQTPRYLIKTRGQQVTLSCSPISGHRSVSWYQQTPGQGLQFLFEYFSETQRNKGNFPGRFSGRQFSNSRSEMNVSTLELGDSALYLCASSPRDTQETQYFGPGTRLLVL.

V and J are TRBV7-2 and TRBJ2-1, with TRBD1 matching 9 bases. Trimming took 5 bases from V and 0 from J; bases not matched to a gene: 2. In germline, CDR1 is SGHTA, CDR2 FQGNSA. There are 15 residues in the CDR3. CDR3 sequence reads: CASSVQGASYNEQFF. The CDR3 DNA sequence: TGTGCCAGCAGCGTACAGGGGGCCTCCTACAATGAGCAGTTCTTC.

The genes are TRBV6-6 and TRBJ1-2; a possible D gene is TRBD1 (5 bases). The germline CDR1 and CDR2 sequences are MNHNY and SVGAGI (reference sequence). V lost 7 bases, J lost 2 bases, and 14 bases lay in between. This CDR3 has 14 amino acids. The CDR3 spells CASTEGGTNYGYTF. CDR3 in DNA: TGTGCCAGCACAGAAGGAGGGACGAACTATGGCTACACCTTC.